This TCR beta chain comes out of a study of identical twins. Study observations and caveats: There was an excess of low generation probability in the out-of-frame alpha sequences that twins shared. The study based its conclusions on cross-sectional statistical analysis and did not follow the same donors.

The CDR3 spans 13 residues. Trimming shortened V by 1 base and J by 6 bases, and 6 bases separated the two germline ends. Germline V gives CDR1 MNHNS, CDR2 SASEGT. This clonotype was observed many times. Its specificity is unknown. Unique molecular identifiers were in the cDNA, with template-switch universal primer binding. TCRdb re-called the 5' RACE reads through MiXCR, storing one row per CDR3 protein. The data contain about 150,000 distinct CDR3 sequences, around 3.4% of them singletons. Sequencing input: memory T cells sorted from blood. The chain uses TRBV6-1 and TRBJ2-2, with D perhaps TRBD2 (6 bases). This TCR was sampled from a young man in good health. The CDR3 protein is CASSEGEAGELFF. The CDR3 DNA reads TGTGCCAGCAGTGAAGGGGAGGCCGGGGAGCTGTTTTTT.